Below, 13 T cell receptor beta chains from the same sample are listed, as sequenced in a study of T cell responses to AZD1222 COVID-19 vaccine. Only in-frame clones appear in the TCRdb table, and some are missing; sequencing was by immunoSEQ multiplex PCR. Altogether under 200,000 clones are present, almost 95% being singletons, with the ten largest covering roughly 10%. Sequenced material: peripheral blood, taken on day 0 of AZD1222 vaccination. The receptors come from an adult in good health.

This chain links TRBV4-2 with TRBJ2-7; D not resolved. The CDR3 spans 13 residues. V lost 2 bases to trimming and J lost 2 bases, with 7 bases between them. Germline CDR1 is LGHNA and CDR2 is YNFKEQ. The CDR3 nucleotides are TGTGCCAGCAGCCAATTGGTGCCCTACGAGCAGTACTTC. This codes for CASSQLVPYEQYF.

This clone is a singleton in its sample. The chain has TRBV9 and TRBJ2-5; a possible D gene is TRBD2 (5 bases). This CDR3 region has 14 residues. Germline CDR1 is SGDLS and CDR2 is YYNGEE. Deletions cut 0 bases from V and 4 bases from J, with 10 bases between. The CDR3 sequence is CASSVARVGETQYF. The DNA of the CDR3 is TGTGCCAGCAGCGTAGCGAGGGTGGGAGAGACCCAGTACTTC. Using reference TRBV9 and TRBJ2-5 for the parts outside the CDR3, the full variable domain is DSGVTQTPKHLITATGQRVTLRCSPRSGDLSVYWYQQSLDQGLQFLIQYYNGEERAKGNILERFSAQQFPDLHSELNLSSLELGDSALYFCASSVARVGETQYFGPGTRLLVL.

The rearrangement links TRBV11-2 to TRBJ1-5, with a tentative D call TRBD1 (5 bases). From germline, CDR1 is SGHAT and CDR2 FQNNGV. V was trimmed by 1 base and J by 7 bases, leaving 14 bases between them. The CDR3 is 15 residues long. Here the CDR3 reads CASSLGGVRGQPQHF. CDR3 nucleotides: TGTGCCAGCAGCTTAGGAGGGGTCCGGGGCCAGCCCCAGCATTTT.

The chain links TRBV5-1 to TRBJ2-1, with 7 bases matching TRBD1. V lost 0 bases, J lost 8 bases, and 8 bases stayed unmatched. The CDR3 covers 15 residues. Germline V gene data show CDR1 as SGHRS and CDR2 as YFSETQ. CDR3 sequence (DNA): TGCGCCAGCAGCTTGGTTGACAGGGACGTGGATGAGCAGTTCTTC. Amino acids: CASSLVDRDVDEQFF.

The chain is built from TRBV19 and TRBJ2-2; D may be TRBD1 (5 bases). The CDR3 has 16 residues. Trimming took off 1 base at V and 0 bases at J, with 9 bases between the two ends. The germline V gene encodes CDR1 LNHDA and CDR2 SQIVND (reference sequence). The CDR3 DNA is TGTGCCAGTAGTATAGTGGACAATCCGAACACCGGGGAGCTGTTTTTT. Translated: CASSIVDNPNTGELFF.

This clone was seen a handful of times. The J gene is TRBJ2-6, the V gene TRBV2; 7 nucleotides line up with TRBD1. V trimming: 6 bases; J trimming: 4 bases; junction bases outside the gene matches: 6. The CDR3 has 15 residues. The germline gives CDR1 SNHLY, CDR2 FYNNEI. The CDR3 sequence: CASRTGSLGANVLTF. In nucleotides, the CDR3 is TGTGCCAGCAGGACAGGGTCTCTCGGGGCCAACGTCCTGACTTTC.

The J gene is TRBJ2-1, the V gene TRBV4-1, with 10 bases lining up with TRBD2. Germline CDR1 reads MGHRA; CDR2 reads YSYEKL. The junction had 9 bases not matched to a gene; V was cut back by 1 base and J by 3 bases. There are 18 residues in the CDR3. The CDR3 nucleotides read TGCGCCAGCAGCCAAGCGACCACCGGGACTAGCGTCTACAATGAGCAGTTCTTC. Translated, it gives CASSQATTGTSVYNEQFF.

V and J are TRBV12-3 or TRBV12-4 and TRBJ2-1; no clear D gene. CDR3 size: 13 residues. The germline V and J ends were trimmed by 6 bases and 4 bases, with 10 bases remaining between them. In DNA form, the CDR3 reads TGTGCCAGCAGATTCTCTGGTTACAATGAGCAGTTCTTC. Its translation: CASRFSGYNEQFF.

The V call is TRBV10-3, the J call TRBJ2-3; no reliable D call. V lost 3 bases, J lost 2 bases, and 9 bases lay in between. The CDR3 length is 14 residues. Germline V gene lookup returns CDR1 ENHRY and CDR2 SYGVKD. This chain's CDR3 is CAISDQIPTDTQYF. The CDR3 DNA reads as TGTGCCATCAGTGACCAGATCCCCACAGATACGCAGTATTTT.

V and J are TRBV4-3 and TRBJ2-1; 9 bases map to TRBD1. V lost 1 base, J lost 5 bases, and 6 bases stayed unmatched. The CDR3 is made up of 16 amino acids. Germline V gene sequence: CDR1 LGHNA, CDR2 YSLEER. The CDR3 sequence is CASSQGDRVRNNEQFF. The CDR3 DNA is TGCGCCAGCAGCCAAGGGGACAGGGTCCGAAACAATGAGCAGTTCTTC.

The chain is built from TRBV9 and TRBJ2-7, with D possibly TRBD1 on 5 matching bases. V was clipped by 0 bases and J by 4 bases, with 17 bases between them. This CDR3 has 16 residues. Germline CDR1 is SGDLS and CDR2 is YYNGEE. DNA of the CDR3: TGTGCCAGCAGCGTAGGGGGTACGGACATAATTTACGAGCAGTACTTC. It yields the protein CASSVGGTDIIYEQYF.

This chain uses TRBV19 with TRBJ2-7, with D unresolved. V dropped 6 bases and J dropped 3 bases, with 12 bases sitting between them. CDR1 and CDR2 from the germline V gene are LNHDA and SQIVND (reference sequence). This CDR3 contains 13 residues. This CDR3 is CASSVTTNYEQYF. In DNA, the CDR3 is TGTGCCAGTAGCGTAACCACTAACTACGAGCAGTACTTC.

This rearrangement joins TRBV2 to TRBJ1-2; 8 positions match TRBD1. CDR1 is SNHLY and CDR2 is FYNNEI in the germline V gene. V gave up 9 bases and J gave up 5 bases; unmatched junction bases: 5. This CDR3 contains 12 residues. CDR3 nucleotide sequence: TGTGCCAGATCACAGGGGGGTTATGGCTACACCTTC. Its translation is CARSQGGYGYTF.